This T cell receptor (beta chain) is from a study of blood T cell repertoires in COVID-19. In this sample, this clone turned up once. Germline V gene sequence: CDR1 MNHEY, CDR2 SVGEGT. V was pared by 4 bases and J by 5 bases, with 5 bases of the junction left unmatched. The CDR3 totals 15 residues. Using immunoSEQ multiplex PCR, the repertoire was profiled, and TCRdb retains in-frame clones only, with some absent. This table holds around 250,000 clones, about 83% found once. The chain joins TRBV6-2 or TRBV6-3 to TRBJ1-6, with 7 bases aligning to TRBD1. The sequencing sample was made of peripheral blood. This clonotype was obtained from a man older than 75 with acute or convalescent COVID-19. The CDR3 DNA is TGTGCCAGCAGTTCGGGACAGACGAATAATTCACCCCTCCACTTT. Translating gives CASSSGQTNNSPLHF.